The 16 T cell receptor beta chains in this list originate from one sample, sequenced in a study of blood T cells in healthy people across ages. A J-beta primer mix and a sample-barcoded 5' primer were used in a second PCR of about 7 to 12 cycles. TCRdb independently ran MiXCR on the 5' RACE reads; one entry per CDR3 protein. The sample contains 790,000 or so distinct CDR3 sequences, around 45% of which appear only once. Sample: blood. The receptor set was obtained from a man aged 80 or over in good health.

For this clonotype: An end of the junction differs from the germline gene, which may be a read error. The chain has TRBV2 and TRBJ2-3, with D hard to call. CDR3 length: 15 amino acids. Germline CDR1 and CDR2: SNHLY and FYNNEI. The CDR3 region has the DNA TGTGCCGGCAGTGAAGGGCGTGAAAGCACAGATACGCAGTATTTT. Its translation is CAGSEGRESTDTQYF.

This clonotype has more than one count but fewer than ten. This chain links TRBV5-1 with TRBJ2-3; 7 bases agree with TRBD2. The CDR3 consists of 16 residues. Trimming removed 2 bases from V and 0 bases from J; junction bases left unmatched: 6. Germline lookup yields CDR1 SGHRS and CDR2 YFSETQ. CDR3 DNA sequence: TGCGCCAGCAGCTTTTCTGGCGGGAGTAGCACAGATACGCAGTATTTT. This sequence encodes CASSFSGGSSTDTQYF.

This clonotype has a handful of counts. This CDR3 reads CASSVTGGMNTEAFF. The CDR3 DNA sequence: TGTGCCAGCAGTGTCACAGGGGGTATGAACACTGAAGCTTTCTTT. V usage is TRBV27 and J usage is TRBJ1-1; TRBD1 agrees at 8 bases. Germline CDR1 and CDR2: MNHEY and SMNVEV (reference sequence). This CDR3 contains 15 residues. With 5 bases clipped from V and 0 bases from J, the junction kept 5 bases outside the gene matches.

Of note for this clonotype: This sequence may be a read error, since a much larger clone differs from it by one base. This chain joins TRBV11-2 and TRBJ2-1, with D maybe TRBD1 (5 bases). CDR1 SGHAT and CDR2 FQNNGV come from the germline V gene. With 1 base removed from V and 11 bases from J, the gap between germline ends came to 21 bases. This CDR3 spans 16 amino acids. The CDR3 DNA is TGTGCCAGCAGCTTAGGGAAGATAGGGGCTCCCCGGAAGCAGTTCTTC. Amino acids: CASSLGKIGAPRKQFF.

There are many counts of this clonotype. The genes are TRBV29-1 and TRBJ2-5; unclear D gene. The germline gives CDR1 SQVTM, CDR2 ANQGSEA. Trimming removed 4 bases from V and 5 bases from J, with 8 bases in between. CDR3 size: 11 residues. The CDR3 spells CSVGTSETQYF. CDR3 DNA sequence: TGCAGCGTTGGAACCTCCGAGACCCAGTACTTC.

The J gene is TRBJ2-1, the V gene TRBV18; 7 bases agree with TRBD2. The DNA end is more similar to TRBJ2-7, so the J call may be wrong. The CDR3 is 13 amino acids. Per the germline V gene, CDR1 is KGHSH and CDR2 is LQKENI. The CDR3 DNA follows: TGTGCCAGCGCGGGACTACCTTACAATGAGCAGTACTTC. It is translated as CASAGLPYNEQYF.

This clonotype was counted between two and nine times. V gene TRBV5-1 combines with J gene TRBJ1-6, with D hard to call. From germline, CDR1 is SGHRS and CDR2 YFSETQ. Trimming pared 0 bases from V and 5 bases from J, leaving 12 bases between. This CDR3 has 16 amino acids. As DNA, the CDR3 is TGCGCCAGCAGCTTGGGTGGACCTACCCATAATTCACCCCTCCACTTT. Translation gives CASSLGGPTHNSPLHF.

V usage is TRBV2 and J usage is TRBJ2-1, with TRBD2 matching 12 bases. Per the germline V gene, CDR1 is SNHLY and CDR2 is FYNNEI. This CDR3 contains 14 residues. The junction had 10 bases not matched to a gene; V was cut back by 11 bases and J by 8 bases. In DNA form, the CDR3 reads TGTGCCCGACAAGGACTAGCGGGGTCAGATGAGCAGTTCTTC. It yields the protein CARQGLAGSDEQFF.

CDR3 bases: TGCAGCGTCGTGACAGGGGGCACGTCTGGGGCCAACGTCCTGACTTTC. Protein: CSVVTGGTSGANVLTF. The chain is built from TRBV29-1 and TRBJ2-6, with 10 positions matching TRBD1. Germline values: CDR1 SQVTM, CDR2 ANQGSEA. The V segment lost 6 bases and the J segment 1 base; nucleotides outside the gene matches: 6. This CDR3 spans 16 amino acids.

The genes are TRBV5-1 and TRBJ2-1, with 12 nucleotides matching TRBD2. The trim removed 4 bases at V and 0 bases at J, leaving 5 bases unmatched. Germline CDR1 reads SGHRS; CDR2 reads YFSETQ. The CDR3 is 17 amino acids. The CDR3 spells CASSTGLAGSSYNEQFF. CDR3 sequence (DNA): TGCGCCAGCAGCACCGGACTAGCGGGGAGCTCCTACAATGAGCAGTTCTTC.

The chain recombines TRBV5-1 with TRBJ2-3; possible D gene TRBD1, 5 bases. Trimming removed 4 bases at V and 0 bases at J, with 15 bases between. CDR1 and CDR2 from the germline V gene are SGHRS and YFSETQ. This CDR3 has 16 amino acids. CDR3 bases: TGCGCCAGCAGCCTCCCGACAGTTCCAAGCACAGATACGCAGTATTTT. Residues: CASSLPTVPSTDTQYF.

This clonotype occurred a few times. The gene calls are TRBV27 and TRBJ2-4, with D unresolved. The J call could be wrong; TRBJ2-7 is a better fit for the DNA end. The CDR3 sequence is 13 residues long. The germline gives CDR1 MNHEY, CDR2 SMNVEV (reference sequence). CDR3 region: CASSPSLSDEQYF. In DNA, the CDR3 is TGTGCCAGCAGCCCATCCTTATCGGACGAGCAGTACTTC.

The J gene is TRBJ2-1, the V gene TRBV5-5; 15 nucleotides match TRBD2. The CDR3 totals 16 residues. Trimming removed 5 bases from V and 10 bases from J; junction bases left unmatched: 10. Germline V lookup: CDR1 SGHKS, CDR2 YYEKEE (reference sequence). The CDR3 bases are TGTGCCAGCAGACAGGTGGGACTAGCGGGAGGTCAGGAGCAGTTCTTC. Translation gives CASRQVGLAGGQEQFF.

The chain recombines TRBV7-2 with TRBJ1-5; a weak D match, TRBD1 (6 bases). V lost 5 bases, J lost 6 bases, and 14 bases lay in between. Germline loops: CDR1 SGHTA, CDR2 FQGNSA. CDR3 length: 14 amino acids. This CDR3 is CASSQGQLGQPQHF. For the CDR3, the DNA is TGTGCCAGCAGCCAGGGACAACTCGGTCAGCCCCAGCATTTT.

J is TRBJ1-6 and V is TRBV20-1; a weak D match, TRBD1 (6 bases). The CDR3 is made up of 16 amino acids. Trimming removed 0 bases from V and 0 bases from J, with 9 bases in between. Per the germline V gene, CDR1 is DFQATT and CDR2 is SNEGSKA (reference sequence). Here the CDR3 reads CSARDSRGSYNSPLHF. The CDR3 DNA follows: TGCAGTGCTAGAGATTCCAGGGGCTCCTATAATTCACCCCTCCACTTT.

This clonotype was observed a handful of times. The chain combines TRBV7-2 with TRBJ2-5; 9 bases are shared with TRBD2. Germline loops: CDR1 SGHTA, CDR2 FQGNSA. The trim removed 0 bases at V and 2 bases at J, leaving 4 bases unmatched. The CDR3 has 16 amino acids. DNA for the CDR3: TGTGCCAGCAGCTTAGCGGTGACTAGCGGTCAAGAGACCCAGTACTTC. It translates to CASSLAVTSGQETQYF.